This T cell receptor beta chain was sequenced during a study of blood T cell repertoires in COVID-19. Per the germline V gene, CDR1 is SQVTM and CDR2 is ANQGSEA. The CDR3 is 12 residues long. V shed 6 bases and J 4 bases; nucleotides not matched to a gene: 5. The assay was immunoSEQ multiplex PCR, and TCRdb's table has in-frame clones only and misses some. The repertoire holds about 270,000 clones, with approximately 89% as singletons. The V and J genes are TRBV29-1 and TRBJ1-2; TRBD1 matches at 7 bases. The sequence was collected from a man between 35 and 55 years old who had been exposed to COVID-19. Sequencing input: PBMCs or T cells enriched from blood (not recorded which). CDR3 sequence (DNA): TGCAGCGTCCAGGGGGGCGGCTATGGCTACACCTTC. It translates to CSVQGGGYGYTF.